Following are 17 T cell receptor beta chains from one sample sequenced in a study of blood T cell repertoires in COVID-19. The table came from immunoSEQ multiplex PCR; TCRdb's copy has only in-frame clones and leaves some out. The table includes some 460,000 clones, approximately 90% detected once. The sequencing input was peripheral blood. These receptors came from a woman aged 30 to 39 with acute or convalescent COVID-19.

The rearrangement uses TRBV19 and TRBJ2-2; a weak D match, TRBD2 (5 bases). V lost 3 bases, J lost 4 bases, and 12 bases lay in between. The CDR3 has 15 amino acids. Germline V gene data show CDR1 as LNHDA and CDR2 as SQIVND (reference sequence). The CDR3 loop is CASSISLGVTGELFF. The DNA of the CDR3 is TGTGCCAGTAGTATTTCGCTCGGGGTCACCGGGGAGCTGTTTTTT.

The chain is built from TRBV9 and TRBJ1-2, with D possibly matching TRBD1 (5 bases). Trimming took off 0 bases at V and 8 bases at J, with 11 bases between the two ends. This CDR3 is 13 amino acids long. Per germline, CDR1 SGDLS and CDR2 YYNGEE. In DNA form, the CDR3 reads TGTGCCAGCAGCGTAGGACAGTATGGCGGCTACACCTTC. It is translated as CASSVGQYGGYTF.

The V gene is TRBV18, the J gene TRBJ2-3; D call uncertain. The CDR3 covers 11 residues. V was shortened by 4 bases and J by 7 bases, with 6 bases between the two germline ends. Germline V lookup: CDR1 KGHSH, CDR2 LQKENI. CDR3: CASSLSYTQYF. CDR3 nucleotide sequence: TGTGCCAGCTCACTGAGTTATACGCAGTATTTT.

In nucleotides, the CDR3 is TGTGCCACCAGTGATACGGGCCGGGGAGGGAAAACAGATACGCAGTATTTT. Its protein product is CATSDTGRGGKTDTQYF. The chain carries TRBV24-1 and TRBJ2-3, with 7 bases identical to TRBD2. The length of the CDR3 is 17 residues. V was clipped by 3 bases and J by 3 bases; unmatched bases: 11. In germline, CDR1 is KGHDR, CDR2 SFDVKD.

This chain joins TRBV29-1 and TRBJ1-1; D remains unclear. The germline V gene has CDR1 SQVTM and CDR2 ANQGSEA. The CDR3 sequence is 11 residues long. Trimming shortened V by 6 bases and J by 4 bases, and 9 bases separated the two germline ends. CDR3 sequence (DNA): TGCAGCGTGAGGGTTAGCACTGAAGCTTTCTTT. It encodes CSVRVSTEAFF.

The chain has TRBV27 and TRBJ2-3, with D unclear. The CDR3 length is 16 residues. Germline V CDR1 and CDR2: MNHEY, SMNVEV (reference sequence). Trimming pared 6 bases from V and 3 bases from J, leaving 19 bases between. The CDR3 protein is CASSSTTRRITDTQYF. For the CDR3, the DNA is TGTGCCAGCAGCTCAACGACACGTCGGATAACAGATACGCAGTATTTT.

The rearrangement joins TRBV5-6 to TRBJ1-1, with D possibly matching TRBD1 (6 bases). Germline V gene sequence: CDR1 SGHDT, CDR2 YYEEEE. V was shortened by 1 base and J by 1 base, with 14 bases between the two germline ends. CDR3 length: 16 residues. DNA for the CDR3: TGTGCCAGCAGCTTGCCAGGGGACGGTCAGAACACTGAAGCTTTCTTT. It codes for CASSLPGDGQNTEAFF.

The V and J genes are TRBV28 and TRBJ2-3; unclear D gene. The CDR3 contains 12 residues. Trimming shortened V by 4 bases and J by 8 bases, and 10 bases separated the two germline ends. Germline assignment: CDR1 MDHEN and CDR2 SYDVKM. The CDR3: CASSSYVGTQYF. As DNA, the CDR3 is TGTGCCAGCAGTTCTTATGTCGGTACGCAGTATTTT. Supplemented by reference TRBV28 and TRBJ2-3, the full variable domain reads DVKVTQSSRYLVKRTGEKVFLECVQDMDHENMFWYRQDPGLGLRLIYFSYDVKMKEKGDIPEGYSVSREKKERFSLILESASTNQTSMYLCASSSYVGTQYFGPGTRLTVL.

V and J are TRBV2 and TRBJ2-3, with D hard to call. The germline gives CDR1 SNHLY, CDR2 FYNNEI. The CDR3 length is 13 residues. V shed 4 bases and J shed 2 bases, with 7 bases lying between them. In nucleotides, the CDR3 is TGTGCCAGCAGTGCCCCTTTCACAGATACGCAGTATTTT. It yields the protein CASSAPFTDTQYF.

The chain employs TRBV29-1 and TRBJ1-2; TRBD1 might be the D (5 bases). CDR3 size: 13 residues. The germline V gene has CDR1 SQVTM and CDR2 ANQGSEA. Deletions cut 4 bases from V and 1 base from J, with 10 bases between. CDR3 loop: CSVGQQNNYGYTF. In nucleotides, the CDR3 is TGCAGCGTTGGACAGCAAAATAACTATGGCTACACCTTC. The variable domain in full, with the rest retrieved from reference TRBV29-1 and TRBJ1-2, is SAVISQKPSRDICQRGTSLTIQCQVDSQVTMMFWYRQQPGQSLTLIATANQGSEATYESGFVIDKFPISRPNLTFSTLTVSNMSPEDSSIYLCSVGQQNNYGYTFGSGTRLTVV.

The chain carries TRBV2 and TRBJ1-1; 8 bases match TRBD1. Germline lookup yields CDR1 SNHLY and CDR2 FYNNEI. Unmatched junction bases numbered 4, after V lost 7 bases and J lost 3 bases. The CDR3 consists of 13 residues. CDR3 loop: CASTPGGYTEAFF. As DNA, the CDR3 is TGTGCCAGCACCCCAGGGGGCTACACTGAAGCTTTCTTT.

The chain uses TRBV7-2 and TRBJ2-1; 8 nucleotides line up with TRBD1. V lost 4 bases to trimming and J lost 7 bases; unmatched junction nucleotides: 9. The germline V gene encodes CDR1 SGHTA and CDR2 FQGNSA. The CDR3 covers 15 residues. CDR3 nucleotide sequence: TGTGCCAGCAGCTCCCCTCAGGGGGCTGGTAATGAGCAGTTCTTC. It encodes CASSSPQGAGNEQFF.

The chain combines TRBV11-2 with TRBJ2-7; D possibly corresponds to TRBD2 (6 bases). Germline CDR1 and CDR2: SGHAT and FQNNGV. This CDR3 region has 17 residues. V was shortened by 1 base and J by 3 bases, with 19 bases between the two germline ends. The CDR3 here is CASSLGVSRRRGYEQYF. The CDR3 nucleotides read TGTGCCAGCAGCTTAGGGGTTTCGCGCAGGAGGGGCTACGAGCAGTACTTC.

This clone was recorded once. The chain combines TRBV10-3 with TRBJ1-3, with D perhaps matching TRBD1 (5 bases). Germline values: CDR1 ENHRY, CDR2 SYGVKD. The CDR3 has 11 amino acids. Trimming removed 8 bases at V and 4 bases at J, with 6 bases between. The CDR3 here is CAIGAGNTIYF. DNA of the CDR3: TGTGCCATCGGGGCCGGAAACACCATATATTTT.

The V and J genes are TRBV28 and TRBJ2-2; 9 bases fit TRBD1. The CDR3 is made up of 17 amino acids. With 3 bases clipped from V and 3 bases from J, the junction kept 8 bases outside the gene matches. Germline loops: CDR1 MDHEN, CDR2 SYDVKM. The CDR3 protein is CASSFSRDREDTGELFF. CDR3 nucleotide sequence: TGTGCCAGCAGTTTCTCTCGGGACAGGGAGGACACCGGGGAGCTGTTTTTT.

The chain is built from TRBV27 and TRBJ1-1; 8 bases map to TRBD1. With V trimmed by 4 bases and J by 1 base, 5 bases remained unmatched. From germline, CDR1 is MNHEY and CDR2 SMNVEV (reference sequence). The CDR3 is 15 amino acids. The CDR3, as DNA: TGTGCCAGCAGTTCCTACAGGGGGAAGAACACTGAAGCTTTCTTT. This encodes CASSSYRGKNTEAFF.

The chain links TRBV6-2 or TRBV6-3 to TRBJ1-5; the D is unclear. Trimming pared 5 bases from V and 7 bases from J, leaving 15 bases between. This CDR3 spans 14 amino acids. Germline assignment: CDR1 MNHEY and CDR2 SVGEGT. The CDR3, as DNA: TGTGCCAGCAGTCGTTCAAGCCAAAGACAGCCCCAGCATTTT. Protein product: CASSRSSQRQPQHF.